This T cell receptor beta chain appears in the sequencing data of a study of Ad26.COV2.S vaccination and SARS-CoV-2 variants. Broader study findings: Vaccine recipients showed a spike-specific TCR breadth that was higher than in placebo recipients.

The treatment was: around 19 received Ad26.COV2.S at low or high dose, single or two shots; roughly five received placebo; per-sample allocation not given. It was on day 63 after the first vaccine or placebo injection that samples were taken. Using immunoSEQ multiplex PCR, the repertoire was profiled, and TCRdb retains in-frame clones only, with some absent. This sample yields about 350,000 clones, of which around 83% are seen a single time; around 3% belongs to the top ten. About this clone: Its antigen is unidentified.

The CDR3 runs 14 residues. V shed 1 base and J shed 4 bases, with 13 bases lying between them. CDR1 is SQVTM and CDR2 is ANQGSEA in the germline V gene. V and J are TRBV29-1 and TRBJ1-2; D is possibly TRBD1 (6 bases). Sequences were derived from peripheral blood, sampled in a trial of Ad26.COV2.S vaccine versus placebo. This clonotype originated in a person between 18 and 59 years old who received the Ad26.COV2.S COVID-19 vaccine or a placebo. The CDR3 nucleotides are TGCAGCGTTGAAGTAGTGCAGGGGTCCTATGGCTACACCTTC. Protein sequence: CSVEVVQGSYGYTF.